This T cell receptor (beta chain) was recorded in a study of shared clonotypes between healthy human individuals (dated by TCRdb to 2019 to 2021). Regarding the research as a whole: Two women and three men aged 18 to 49 years were included in the cohort. For each donor, CD4 naive and CD4 memory were each run on three plates, CD8 naive on two plates, and CD8 memory on one plate. To estimate repertoire size and how much clonotypes are shared between individuals, the study performed deep sequencing of blood TCR repertoires from a handful of healthy adults. To increase sequencing depth and limit assay-specific biases, TCR repertoire library preparation and sequencing were carried out by different laboratories using diverse techniques. Leukapheresis yielded between about 0.85 and 10 billion PBMCs per donor.

Comments on this clone: Its antigen remains undetermined. No base quality information exists; no much larger clone differs at one position.

General findings and caveats noted by the study authors: Pairwise subsampling indicated that sequencing depth was expected to affect the degree of clonotype sharing among donors. The small number of donors limited the genetic and exposure-history diversity represented. Only blood was sampled, and tissue TCR repertoires likely differ from those in blood. Higher generation probabilities were observed for clonotypes shared by all four sorted-subset donors than for non-shared clonotypes. Estimated clonotype richness was generally larger for naive than for memory subsets. About 5% of naive CD4, 3.5% of naive CD8, approximately 2.2% of memory CD4, and 0.35% to 0.4% of memory CD8 clonotypes were shared across several donors. Even with the large sequencing depth, rarefaction of the sorted-subset datasets indicated that sequencing was incomplete.

Using the deep immunoSEQ assay, multiplex PCR amplified TCR CDR3 regions from genomic DNA. For each cell subset, the extracted genomic DNA was distributed evenly across all wells of several immunoSEQ 96-well plates, and each plate served as one replicate. Each replicate PCR for sorted subsets received 150 to 250 ng genomic DNA, equal to roughly 33,000 T cell genomes. Purified libraries were measured with a Qubit 3.0 fluorometer, size-checked on a Bioanalyzer 2100, and measured again with the KAPA Library Quantification kit. A separate single-read 150-cycle Illumina NextSeq 550 flow cell was used to sequence each immunoSEQ 96-well plate. Processing in the source paper ran as follows. Because the immunoSEQ output included only junctional sequences and no quality scores, the filtering could not be the same as the filtering used for full-length reads. Sequences were annotated with PyIR, a Python wrapper for IgBLAST v1.9, and V/J genes and CDR3 were assigned using IMGT germline references. Reads were removed for weak V/J assignments (E-value above 1e-6), missing CDR3, stop codons, out-of-frame junctions, or ambiguous translated residues. V3J clonotypes were defined as sequences sharing an identical inferred V gene, J gene, and CDR3 amino acid sequence. The percentage overlap between two repertoires was calculated by dividing the number of shared unique clonotypes by the size of the smaller repertoire. Three approaches were used to assess repertoire richness: RTK rarefaction, the Chao1 estimator, and Recon v2.1 estimates of unobserved clonotypes. Generation probabilities for all TCRbeta clonotypes obtained by the gDNA method from a few donors were computed using OLGA. Held by TCRdb, this immuneACCESS table contains in-frame sequences only and omits some clones. Under half of the omission traces to an unresolved V gene where checked; the cause of the rest is unknown. V and J calls and clone size are those listed in that table; D and trimming were worked out from the DNA. The sample table records about 1.1 million clones; around 78% of these occur just once. The top ten clonotypes cover 0.55% to 0.7% of the sample.

Cut back by 8 bases and 8 bases, the V and J ends lie 9 bases apart. The CDR3 spans 11 residues, from the cysteine through the phenylalanine. The CDR3 DNA has 33 bases and is translated from base 1. The germline V gene gives CDR1 as SNHLY and CDR2 as FYNNEI. Healthy HIV-negative adults with no recently reported acute infections or vaccinations were included as donors. Every donor was a Caucasian adult living in Nashville, Tennessee, USA. CD4+ T cells were enriched through magnetic negative selection, after which naive cells were positively selected on CD45RA and the remaining negative fraction served as the memory subset. Blood was obtained by leukapheresis, after which PBMCs were separated by Ficoll-Histopaque density gradient centrifugation and cryopreserved in liquid nitrogen vapor phase. Purity and quantity of every magnetically sorted T cell population were checked by analytical flow cytometry. Genomic DNA was isolated from every sorted fraction and measured by UV absorbance on a Nanodrop 2000c.

The TCR was taken from a man aged 18-30 years in good health. Some clones in this sample may be carry-over from other donors' samples. The rearrangement joined TRBV2 to TRBJ1-4; too little of a D gene remains to name it. Sequenced material: memory CD4+ T cells from PBMCs. The intended sense of this specimen's cell subset or site label: CD45RA-negative fraction. The CDR3 here reads CASQEWEKLFF. The sequenced DNA is TGTGCCAGCCAGGAGTGGGAAAAACTGTTTTTT.